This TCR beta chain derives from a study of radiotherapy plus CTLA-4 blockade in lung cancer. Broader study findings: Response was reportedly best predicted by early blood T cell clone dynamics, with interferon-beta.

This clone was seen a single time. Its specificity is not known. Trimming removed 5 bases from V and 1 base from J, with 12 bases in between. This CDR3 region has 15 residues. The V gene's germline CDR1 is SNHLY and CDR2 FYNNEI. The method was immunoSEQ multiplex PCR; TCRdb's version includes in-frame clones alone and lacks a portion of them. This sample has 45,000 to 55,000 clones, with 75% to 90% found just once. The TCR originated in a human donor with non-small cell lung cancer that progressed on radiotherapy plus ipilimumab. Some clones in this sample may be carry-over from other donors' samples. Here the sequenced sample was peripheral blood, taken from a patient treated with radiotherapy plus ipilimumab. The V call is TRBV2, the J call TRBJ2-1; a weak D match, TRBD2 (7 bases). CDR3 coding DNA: TGTGCCAGCAGTAGGGGGACTATTTCCTACAATGAGCAGTTCTTC. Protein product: CASSRGTISYNEQFF.